This TCR beta chain emerged from a study of identical twins. Via MiXCR, TCRdb re-called the 5' RACE reads, giving one row per CDR3 protein. The table lists 260,000 or so distinct CDR3 sequences, 7.5% of them singletons. Only a few counts were recorded for this clonotype. Its specificity is unknown. CDR3 length equals 15 residues. CDR1 is SEHNR, CDR2 FQNEAQ, per germline (reference sequence). V dropped 4 bases and J dropped 2 bases, with 12 bases sitting between them. General study results and limits: Analyses of zero insertions could be partly confounded by invariant MAIT and iNKT cells. Abundant cord blood beta clonotypes carried fewer insertions; memory repertoires showed none.

All donors were healthy Caucasians. These data also featured in a second study, about yellow fever vaccine responses in identical twins.

The chain joins TRBV7-9 to TRBJ2-1, with D perhaps TRBD1 or TRBD2 (5 bases each). What was sequenced was CD8+ T cells sorted from blood. This receptor was obtained from a woman younger than 35 in good health. CDR3 protein: CASSSREWAYNEQFF. The CDR3, as DNA: TGTGCCAGCAGCTCCAGGGAGTGGGCCTACAATGAGCAGTTCTTC.